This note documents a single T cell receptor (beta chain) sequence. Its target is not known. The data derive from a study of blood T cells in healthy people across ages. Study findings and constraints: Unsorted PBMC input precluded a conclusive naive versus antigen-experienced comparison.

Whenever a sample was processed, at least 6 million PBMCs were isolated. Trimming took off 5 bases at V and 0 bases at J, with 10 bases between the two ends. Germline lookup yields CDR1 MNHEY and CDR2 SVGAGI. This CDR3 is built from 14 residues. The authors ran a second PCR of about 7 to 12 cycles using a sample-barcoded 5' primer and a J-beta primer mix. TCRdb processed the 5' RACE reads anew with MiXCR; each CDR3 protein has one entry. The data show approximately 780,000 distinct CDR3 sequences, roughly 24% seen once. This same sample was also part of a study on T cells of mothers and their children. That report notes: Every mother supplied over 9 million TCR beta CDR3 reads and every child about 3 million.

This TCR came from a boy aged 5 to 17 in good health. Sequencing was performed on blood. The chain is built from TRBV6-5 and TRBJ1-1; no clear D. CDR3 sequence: CASSRVEVNTEAFF. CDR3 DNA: TGTGCCAGCAGTAGAGTCGAGGTGAACACTGAAGCTTTCTTT.